A single sample is the source of the 8 T cell receptor beta chains below, sequenced in a study of T cell changes during pregnancy in multiple sclerosis. Assay used: immunoSEQ multiplex PCR; TCRdb lists only in-frame clones, some missing. Of tens of thousands of clones in the sample, 92% were seen once. The sample was CD4+ T cells from peripheral blood mononuclear cells, taken in the third trimester of pregnancy. The receptor source for this set is a female donor with multiple sclerosis, enrolled in a pregnancy study.

V gene TRBV2 combines with J gene TRBJ2-2, with TRBD2 as a possible D gene (5 bases). The CDR3 contains 14 residues. The germline CDR1 and CDR2 sequences are SNHLY and FYNNEI. V gave up 5 bases and J gave up 7 bases, with 14 bases separating them. The CDR3 DNA reads as TGTGCCAGCAGTATGGCGAGGGTGGGCGGGGAGCTGTTTTTT. It translates to CASSMARVGGELFF.

V is TRBV11-1 and J is TRBJ1-1; a possible D gene is TRBD1 (5 bases). This CDR3 is 13 amino acids long. V lost 0 bases, J lost 9 bases, and 11 bases lay in between. Germline CDR1 and CDR2: SGHAT and FQDESV (reference sequence). The chain's CDR3 is CASSLALQEKAFF. For the CDR3, the DNA is TGTGCCAGCAGCTTAGCGCTACAGGAAAAAGCTTTCTTT.

The V gene is TRBV21-1, the J gene TRBJ2-7; TRBD1 reflects the table's D call only, with no check against the DNA. TRBV21-1 has pseudogene status. The CDR3 loop spans 15 amino acids. The CDR3 nucleotides are TGTGCCAGCAGCAATTCCTCGACAGCGACCTACGAGCAGTACTTC. Translating it yields CASSNSSTATYEQYF.

The chain couples TRBV7-9 to TRBJ2-7; 13 nucleotides agree with TRBD2. The CDR3 is made up of 15 amino acids. V shed 5 bases and J 6 bases; nucleotides not matched to a gene: 7. From germline, CDR1 is SEHNR and CDR2 FQNEAQ (reference sequence). This CDR3 reads CASSARTSGRGEQYF. The CDR3 coding sequence is TGTGCCAGCAGCGCCCGGACTAGCGGGAGAGGCGAGCAGTACTTC.

V and J are TRBV6-5 and TRBJ1-5, with D tentatively TRBD1 (6 bases). Per germline, CDR1 MNHEY and CDR2 SVGAGI. The CDR3 is 15 amino acids. Trimming cost V 2 bases and J 2 bases, with 10 bases left between them. CDR3 protein: CASSYTRGGNQPQHF. CDR3 nucleotide sequence: TGTGCCAGCAGTTACACCAGGGGCGGCAATCAGCCCCAGCATTTT.

The genes are TRBV27 and TRBJ1-5; 10 bases align to TRBD1. The CDR3 is 17 residues long. V lost 6 bases, J lost 1 base, and 9 bases stayed unmatched. CDR1 is MNHEY and CDR2 is SMNVEV in the germline V gene (reference sequence). CDR3 bases: TGTGCCAGCAGATCCGGGACAGGGGTGGCGAGCAATCAGCCCCAGCATTTT. Translating gives CASRSGTGVASNQPQHF.

The V gene is TRBV5-1, the J gene TRBJ2-3; 12 bases agree with TRBD1. Trimming at V came to 5 bases and at J to 4 bases, leaving 17 bases not matched to a gene. CDR3 length: 19 amino acids. CDR1 and CDR2 (germline): SGHRS, YFSETQ. The CDR3 spells CASRSPGQGAKDGPDTQYF. CDR3 bases: TGCGCCAGCAGATCCCCGGGACAGGGGGCAAAGGATGGCCCAGATACGCAGTATTTT. Variable domain in full (rest from reference TRBV5-1 and TRBJ2-3): KAGVTQTPRYLIKTRGQQVTLSCSPISGHRSVSWYQQTPGQGLQFLFEYFSETQRNKGNFPGRFSGRQFSNSRSEMNVSTLELGDSALYLCASRSPGQGAKDGPDTQYFGPGTRLTVL.

The DNA for the CDR3 is TGTGCCAGCAGCCCGGACCCAGACAGGTCAAGGGAGCAGTACTTC. Protein sequence: CASSPDPDRSREQYF. V usage is TRBV13 and J usage is TRBJ2-7; D may be TRBD1 (6 bases). Germline V lookup: CDR1 PRHDT, CDR2 FYEKMQ (reference sequence). V was cut by 5 bases and J by 7 bases, with 21 bases left in between. The CDR3 spans 15 residues.